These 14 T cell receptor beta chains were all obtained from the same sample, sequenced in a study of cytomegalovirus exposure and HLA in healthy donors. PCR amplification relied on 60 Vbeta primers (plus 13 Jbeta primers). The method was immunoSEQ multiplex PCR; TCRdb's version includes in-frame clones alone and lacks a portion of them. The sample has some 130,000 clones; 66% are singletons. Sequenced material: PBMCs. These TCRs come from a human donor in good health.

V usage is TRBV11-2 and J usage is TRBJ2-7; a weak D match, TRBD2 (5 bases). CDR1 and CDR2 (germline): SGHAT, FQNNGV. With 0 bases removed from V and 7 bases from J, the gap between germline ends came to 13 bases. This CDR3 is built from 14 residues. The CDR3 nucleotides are TGTGCCAGCAGCTTAGATATCGGGGTTGAGGAGCAGTACTTC. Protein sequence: CASSLDIGVEEQYF.

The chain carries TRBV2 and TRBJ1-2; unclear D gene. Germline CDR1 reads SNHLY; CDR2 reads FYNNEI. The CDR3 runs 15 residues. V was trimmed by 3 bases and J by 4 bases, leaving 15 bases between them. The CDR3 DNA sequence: TGTGCCAGCAGTGACCTCCTAGGAGGCAGCTATGGCTACACCTTC. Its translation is CASSDLLGGSYGYTF.

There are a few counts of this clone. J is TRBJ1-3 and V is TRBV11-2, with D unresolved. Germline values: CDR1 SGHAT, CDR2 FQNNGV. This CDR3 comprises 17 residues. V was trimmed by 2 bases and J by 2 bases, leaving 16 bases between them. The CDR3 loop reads CASSLIGGRIAGNTIYF. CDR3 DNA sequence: TGTGCCAGCAGCTTAATCGGAGGGAGGATCGCTGGAAACACCATATATTTT.

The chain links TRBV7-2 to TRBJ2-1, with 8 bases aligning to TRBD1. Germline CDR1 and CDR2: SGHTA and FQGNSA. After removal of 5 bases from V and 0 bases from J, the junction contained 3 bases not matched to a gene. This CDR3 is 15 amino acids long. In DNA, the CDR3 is TGTGCCAGCAGCCCGGACAGGGCCTCCTACAATGAGCAGTTCTTC. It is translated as CASSPDRASYNEQFF.

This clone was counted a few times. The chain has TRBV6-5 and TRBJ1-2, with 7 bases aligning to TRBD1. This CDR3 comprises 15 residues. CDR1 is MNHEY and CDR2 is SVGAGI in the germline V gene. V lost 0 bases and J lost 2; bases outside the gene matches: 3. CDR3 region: CASSYSDRANYGYTF. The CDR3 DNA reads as TGTGCCAGCAGTTACTCTGACAGGGCCAACTATGGCTACACCTTC.

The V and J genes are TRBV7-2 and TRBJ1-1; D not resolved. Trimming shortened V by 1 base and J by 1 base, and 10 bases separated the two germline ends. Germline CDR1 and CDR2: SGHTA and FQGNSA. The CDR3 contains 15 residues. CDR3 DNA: TGTGCCAGCAGCTTAGGAGCCTTACCGAACACTGAAGCTTTCTTT. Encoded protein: CASSLGALPNTEAFF.

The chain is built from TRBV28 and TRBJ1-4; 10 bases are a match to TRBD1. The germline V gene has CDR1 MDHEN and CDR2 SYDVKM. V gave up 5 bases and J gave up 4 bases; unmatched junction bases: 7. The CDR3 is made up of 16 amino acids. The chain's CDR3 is CASSPRGTGDNEKLFF. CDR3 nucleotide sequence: TGTGCCAGCAGTCCGAGGGGGACAGGGGATAATGAAAAACTGTTTTTT.

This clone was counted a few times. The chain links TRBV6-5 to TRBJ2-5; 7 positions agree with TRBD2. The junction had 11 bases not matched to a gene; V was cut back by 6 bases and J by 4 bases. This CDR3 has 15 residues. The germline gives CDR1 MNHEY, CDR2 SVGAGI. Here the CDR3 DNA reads TGTGCCAGCAGGAGGTTGGGAGGGTCTGGAGAGACCCAGTACTTC. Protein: CASRRLGGSGETQYF.

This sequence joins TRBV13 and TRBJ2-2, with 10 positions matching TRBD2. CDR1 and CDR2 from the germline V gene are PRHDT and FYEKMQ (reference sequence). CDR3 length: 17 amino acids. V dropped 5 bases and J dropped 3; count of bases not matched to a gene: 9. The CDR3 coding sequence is TGTGCCAGCAGCCCAGCGCTAGCGGGAGTAGACACCGGGGAGCTGTTTTTT. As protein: CASSPALAGVDTGELFF.

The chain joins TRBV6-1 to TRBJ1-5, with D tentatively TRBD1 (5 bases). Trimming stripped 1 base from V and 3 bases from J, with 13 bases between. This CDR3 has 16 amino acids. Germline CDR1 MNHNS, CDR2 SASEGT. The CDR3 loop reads CASSEVPTGPNQPQHF. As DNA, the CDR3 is TGTGCCAGCAGTGAAGTTCCCACAGGACCCAATCAGCCCCAGCATTTT.

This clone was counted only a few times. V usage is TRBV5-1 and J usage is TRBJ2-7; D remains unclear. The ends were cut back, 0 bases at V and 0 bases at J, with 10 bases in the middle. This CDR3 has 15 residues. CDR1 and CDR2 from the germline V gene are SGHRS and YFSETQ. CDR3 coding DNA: TGCGCCAGCAGCTTGGCTTCAGGCAGCTCCTACGAGCAGTACTTC. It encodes CASSLASGSSYEQYF. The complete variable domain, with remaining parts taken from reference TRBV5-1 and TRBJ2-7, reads KAGVTQTPRYLIKTRGQQVTLSCSPISGHRSVSWYQQTPGQGLQFLFEYFSETQRNKGNFPGRFSGRQFSNSRSEMNVSTLELGDSALYLCASSLASGSSYEQYFGPGTRLTVT.

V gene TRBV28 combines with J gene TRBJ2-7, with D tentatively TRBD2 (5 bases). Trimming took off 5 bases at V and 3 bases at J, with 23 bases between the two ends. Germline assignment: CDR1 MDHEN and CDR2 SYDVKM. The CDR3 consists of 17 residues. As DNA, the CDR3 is TGTGCCAGCAGTCCCCTAGGCGGCTGGGAAAGCGGCTACGAGCAGTACTTC. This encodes CASSPLGGWESGYEQYF.

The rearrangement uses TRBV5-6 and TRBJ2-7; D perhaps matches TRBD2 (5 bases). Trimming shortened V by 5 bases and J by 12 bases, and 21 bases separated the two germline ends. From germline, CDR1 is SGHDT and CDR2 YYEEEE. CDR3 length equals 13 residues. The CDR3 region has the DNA TGTGCCAGCAGTTCCGGGTCGTGGGGTCGGGGGTACTTC. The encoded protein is CASSSGSWGRGYF.

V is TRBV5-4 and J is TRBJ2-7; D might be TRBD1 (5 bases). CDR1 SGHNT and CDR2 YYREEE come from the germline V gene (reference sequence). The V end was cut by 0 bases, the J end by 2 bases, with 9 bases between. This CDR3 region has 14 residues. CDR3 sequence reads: CASSLADSPYEQYF. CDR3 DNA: TGTGCCAGCAGCTTGGCAGACAGTCCCTACGAGCAGTACTTC. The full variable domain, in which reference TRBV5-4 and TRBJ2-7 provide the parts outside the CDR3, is ETGVTQSPTHLIKTRGQQVTLRCSSQSGHNTVSWYQQALGQGPQFIFQYYREEENGRGNFPPRFSGLQFPNYSSELNVNALELDDSALYLCASSLADSPYEQYFGPGTRLTVT.